This T cell receptor (beta chain) was sequenced in a study of CD8 T cells in cerebrospinal fluid in Alzheimer's disease. Across the study: Plate-based nested PCR sequencing and droplet-based sequencing measured CSF T cell clonal expansion. Findings and caveats of the study: Alzheimer's patients were not enriched for EBV-specific clones, which were not the most expanded. Healthy subjects less often had a clone of at least 3% than Alzheimer's patients.

The CDR3 has 15 amino acids. CDR1 is SGHNT and CDR2 is YYREEE in the germline V gene (reference sequence). TCRdb reanalyzed the 10x single-cell sequencing reads, giving one entry per CDR3 protein sequence and no DNA. The sample has over 1,500 distinct CDR3 sequences. In terms of frequency, this clonotype is medium-sized (0.01 to 0.1%). What it recognizes is unknown. Biomarkers including neurofilament, amyloid-beta and tau confirmed neurodegeneration in the patients. J is TRBJ2-2 and V is TRBV5-4; the D call of TRBD2 rests on TCRdb alone, since no DNA is present to check it. What was sequenced was cerebrospinal fluid. This receptor was obtained from a human donor with mild cognitive impairment. The CDR3 loop reads CASSLGLAETGELFF. Using reference TRBV5-4 and TRBJ2-2 for the parts outside the CDR3, the full variable domain is ETGVTQSPTHLIKTRGQQVTLRCSSQSGHNTVSWYQQALGQGPQFIFQYYREEENGRGNFPPRFSGLQFPNYSSELNVNALELDDSALYLCASSLGLAETGELFFGEGSRLTVL.